Shown below are 15 T cell receptor beta chains from a single sample sequenced in a study of Graves' ophthalmopathy and Graves' hyperthyroidism. Researchers took RNA transcripts and amplified TCR beta CDR3 regions from them. After a first-round RT-PCR with HTBI primers, a second-round multiplex PCR was run. TCRdb itself ran the multiplex PCR reads through MiXCR, one entry per CDR3 protein. The data show about 1.1 million distinct CDR3 sequences, 35% to 45% seen once. The specimen sequenced was peripheral blood or thyroid tissue (not recorded which). Receptors originate from an adult man with Graves' hyperthyroidism.

The V call is TRBV25-1, the J call TRBJ1-2, with D unclear. The CDR3 is 15 residues long. Trimming removed 5 bases from V and 4 bases from J, with 17 bases in between. CDR1 is MGHDK, CDR2 SYGVNS, per germline. CDR3 sequence reads: CASSFPRVSTYGYTF. In DNA form, the CDR3 reads TGTGCCAGCAGTTTCCCCCGGGTTTCCACCTATGGCTACACCTTC.

Note on this clonotype: An end of the junction does not agree with germline; a read error may underlie this. This chain connects TRBV10-3 to TRBJ1-6, with 7 bases fitting TRBD1. Germline V CDR1 and CDR2: ENHRY, SYGVKD. The CDR3 is 16 residues long. Written as DNA, the CDR3 is TGTGCCAGCAGTACCGCGGACAGGCGGCGGGATTCACCCCTCCACTTT. Amino acid sequence: CASSTADRRRDSPLHF.

The rearrangement links TRBV7-9 to TRBJ2-5; unclear D gene. V lost 8 bases to trimming and J lost 2 bases, with 12 bases between them. Germline CDR1 and CDR2: SEHNR and FQNEAQ (reference sequence). CDR3 length: 13 amino acids. CDR3 DNA sequence: TGTGCCAGCTTAGTTGGCTCTCAAGAGACCCAGTACTTC. Translated: CASLVGSQETQYF.

The rearrangement uses TRBV24-1 and TRBJ2-3; 8 positions agree with TRBD1. This CDR3 contains 15 residues. The germline V gene encodes CDR1 KGHDR and CDR2 SFDVKD. The V segment lost 4 bases and the J segment 4 bases; nucleotides outside the gene matches: 6. CDR3 nucleotides: TGTGCCACCAGTGAGACGACAGGGGTAGCAGATACGCAGTATTTT. Its translation is CATSETTGVADTQYF.

The chain couples TRBV19 to TRBJ2-5, with 14 bases that match TRBD2. There are 13 residues in the CDR3. The germline CDR1 and CDR2 sequences are LNHDA and SQIVND (reference sequence). CDR3 DNA sequence: TGTGCTAGCGGGACTAGCGGGAGTGAGACCCAGTACTTC. Translation gives CASGTSGSETQYF.

This chain connects TRBV15 to TRBJ1-1; D might be TRBD1 (6 bases). The germline V gene has CDR1 LNHNV and CDR2 YYDKDF (reference sequence). Trimming pared 0 bases from V and 1 base from J, leaving 9 bases between. CDR3 length: 15 residues. The chain's CDR3 is CATSREGAGNTEAFF. The CDR3 coding sequence is TGTGCCACCAGCAGAGAGGGGGCCGGGAACACTGAAGCTTTCTTT. Variable domain in full (rest from reference TRBV15 and TRBJ1-1): DAMVIQNPRYQVTQFGKPVTLSCSQTLNHNVMYWYQQKSSQAPKLLFHYYDKDFNNEADTPDNFQSRRPNTSFCFLDIRSPGLGDTAMYLCATSREGAGNTEAFFGQGTRLTVV.

The chain employs TRBV19 and TRBJ1-1; weak D call: TRBD1 (5 bases). V lost 7 bases, J lost 12 bases, and 24 bases lay in between. This CDR3 contains 14 residues. Germline V gives CDR1 LNHDA, CDR2 SQIVND (reference sequence). The CDR3 sequence is CASTEPGANVLTFF. The CDR3 bases are TGTGCCAGTACGGAACCCGGGGCCAACGTCCTGACTTTCTTT.

The chain joins TRBV7-6 to TRBJ2-5, with D perhaps TRBD2 (6 bases). The CDR3 totals 17 residues. Looked up from germline, CDR1 is SGHVS and CDR2 is FNYEAQ. Trimming pared 2 bases from V and 2 bases from J, leaving 18 bases between. Here the CDR3 DNA reads TGTGCCAGCAGCTTAAAGTCGATAGGGAGGCAACAAGAGACCCAGTACTTC. Protein: CASSLKSIGRQQETQYF.

In its sample, this clonotype was seen many times. The J gene is TRBJ2-5, the V gene TRBV7-7; D remains ambiguous. The V end lost 3 bases, the J end lost 4 bases, and 12 bases lay between the germline ends. From germline, CDR1 is SSHAT and CDR2 FNYEAQ (reference sequence). The CDR3 contains 14 residues. CDR3 amino acids: CASSFSAGRETQYF. The CDR3 nucleotides are TGTGCCAGCAGCTTTTCGGCCGGACGAGAGACCCAGTACTTC.

The gene calls are TRBV10-2 and TRBJ1-2; possible D gene TRBD1, 5 bases. The CDR3 is 15 residues long. V lost 0 bases, J lost 7 bases, and 15 bases lay in between. The germline V gene has CDR1 WSHSY and CDR2 SAAADI. CDR3 sequence reads: CASSESSIAGPGYTF. The CDR3, as DNA: TGCGCCAGCAGTGAGTCGAGTATCGCAGGGCCTGGCTACACCTTC.

The V gene is TRBV11-2, the J gene TRBJ1-2, with 9 bases lining up with TRBD1. Trimming took 6 bases from V and 4 from J; bases not matched to a gene: 12. The CDR3 is made up of 16 amino acids. CDR1 and CDR2 from the germline V gene are SGHAT and FQNNGV. CDR3 amino acids: CASSSVTTGGFYGYTF. The CDR3 region has the DNA TGTGCCAGCAGTTCCGTAACCACAGGGGGCTTCTATGGCTACACCTTC.

The sample holds many counts of this clonotype. The rearrangement joins TRBV7-9 to TRBJ1-2; D gene uncertain. The CDR3 has 16 amino acids. The V gene's germline CDR1 is SEHNR and CDR2 FQNEAQ (reference sequence). Trimming cost V 5 bases and J 4 bases, with 20 bases left between them. Here the CDR3 DNA reads TGTGCCAGCAGCCCACCAAGGACGGAGGAGACCTATGGCTACACCTTC. It codes for CASSPPRTEETYGYTF.

This clonotype was seen repeatedly, ten times or more. The chain recombines TRBV4-1 with TRBJ1-2, with 10 bases aligning to TRBD1. CDR1 and CDR2 (germline): MGHRA, YSYEKL. CDR3 length: 13 amino acids. With 4 bases clipped from V and 4 bases from J, the junction kept 0 bases outside the gene matches. The CDR3 nucleotides read TGCGCCAGCAGCCGACAGGGGGCCTATGGCTACACCTTC. This encodes CASSRQGAYGYTF.

The rearrangement joins TRBV29-1 to TRBJ1-5; TRBD1 matches 10 bases. Trimming at V came to 0 bases and at J to 5 bases, leaving 4 bases not matched to a gene. Germline V lookup: CDR1 SQVTM, CDR2 ANQGSEA. The CDR3 runs to 15 residues. The CDR3: CSVEEGTGVYQPQHF. CDR3 nucleotide sequence: TGCAGCGTTGAAGAGGGGACAGGGGTGTATCAGCCCCAGCATTTT.

This clonotype has a handful of counts. This chain uses TRBV10-2 with TRBJ1-1, with no clear D. V was trimmed by 6 bases and J by 4 bases, leaving 12 bases between them. The CDR3 spans 13 residues. Looked up from germline, CDR1 is WSHSY and CDR2 is SAAADI. CDR3 region: CASRDEKGTEAFF. CDR3 sequence (DNA): TGCGCCAGCAGAGATGAGAAGGGCACTGAAGCTTTCTTT.